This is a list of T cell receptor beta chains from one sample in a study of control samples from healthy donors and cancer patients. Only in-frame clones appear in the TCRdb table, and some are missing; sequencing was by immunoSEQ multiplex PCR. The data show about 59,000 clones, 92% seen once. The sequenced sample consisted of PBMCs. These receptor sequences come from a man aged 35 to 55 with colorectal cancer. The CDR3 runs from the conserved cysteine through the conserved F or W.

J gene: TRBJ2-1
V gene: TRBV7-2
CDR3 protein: CASTSGDSSYNEQFF

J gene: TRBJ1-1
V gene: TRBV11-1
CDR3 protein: CASSLVGGSGLTEAFF

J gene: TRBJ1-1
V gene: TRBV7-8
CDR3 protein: CASSRGLGTEAFF

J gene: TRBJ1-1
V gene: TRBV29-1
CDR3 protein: CSVGGQGTTEAFF

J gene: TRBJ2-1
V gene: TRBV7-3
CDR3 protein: CASSLTAYNEQFF

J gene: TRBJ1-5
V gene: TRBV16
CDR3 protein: CASSNWGQVGNQPQHF

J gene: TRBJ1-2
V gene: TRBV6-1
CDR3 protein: CASSEDGGMVGGYTF

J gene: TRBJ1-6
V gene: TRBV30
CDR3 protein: CAWGTSGTVDNSPLHF

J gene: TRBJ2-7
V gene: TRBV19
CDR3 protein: CASSEGVLSYEQYF

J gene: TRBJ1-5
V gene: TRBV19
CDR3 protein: CASSIFLAEINQPQHF

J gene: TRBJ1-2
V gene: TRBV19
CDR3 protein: CASERDRVSGYTF

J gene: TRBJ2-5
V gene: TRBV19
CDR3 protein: CASSSWAGGTETQYF

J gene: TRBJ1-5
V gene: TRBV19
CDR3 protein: CASSILDGNQPQHF

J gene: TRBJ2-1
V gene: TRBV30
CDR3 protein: CACPRGQGVEGSYNEQFF

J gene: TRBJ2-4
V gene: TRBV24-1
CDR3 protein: CATSEGGTAKNIQYF

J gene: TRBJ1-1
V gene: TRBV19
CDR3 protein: CAAHRRGQGGEAFF

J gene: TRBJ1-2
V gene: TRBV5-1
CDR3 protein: CASSLERGPGYTF

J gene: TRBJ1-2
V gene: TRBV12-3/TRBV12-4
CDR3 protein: CASTRGGVGGYTF

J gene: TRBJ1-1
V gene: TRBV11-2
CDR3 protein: CASRPIRGVNTEAFF

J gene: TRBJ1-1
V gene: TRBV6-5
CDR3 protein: CASKEDKNTEAFF

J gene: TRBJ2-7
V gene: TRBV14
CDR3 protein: CASSQDWQGGFYEQYF

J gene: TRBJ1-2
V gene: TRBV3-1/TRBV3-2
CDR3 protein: CASSPYGQGAEGYTF

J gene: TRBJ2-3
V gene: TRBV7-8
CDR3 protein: CASSVLGGRSDTQYF

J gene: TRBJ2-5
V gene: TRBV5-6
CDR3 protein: CASSLITPAQETQYF

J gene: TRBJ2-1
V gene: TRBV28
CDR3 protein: CASSFLQGASYNEQFF